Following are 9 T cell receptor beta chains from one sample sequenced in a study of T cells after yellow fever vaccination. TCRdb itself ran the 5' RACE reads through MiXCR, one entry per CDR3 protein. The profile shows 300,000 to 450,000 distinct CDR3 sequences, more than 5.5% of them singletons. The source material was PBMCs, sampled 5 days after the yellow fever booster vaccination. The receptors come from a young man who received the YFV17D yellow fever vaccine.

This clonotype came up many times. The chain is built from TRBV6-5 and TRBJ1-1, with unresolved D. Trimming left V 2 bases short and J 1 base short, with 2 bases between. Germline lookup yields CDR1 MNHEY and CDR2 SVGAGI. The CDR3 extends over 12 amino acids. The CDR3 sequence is CASSYRNTEAFF. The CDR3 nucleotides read TGTGCCAGCAGTTACAGGAACACTGAAGCTTTCTTT.

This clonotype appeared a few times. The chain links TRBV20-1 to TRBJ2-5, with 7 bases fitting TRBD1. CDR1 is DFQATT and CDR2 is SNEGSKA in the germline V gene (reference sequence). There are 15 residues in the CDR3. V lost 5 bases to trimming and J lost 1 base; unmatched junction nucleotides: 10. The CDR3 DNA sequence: TGCAGTGCTCGCCCGGGACAGACGACCCAAGAGACCCAGTACTTC. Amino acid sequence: CSARPGQTTQETQYF.

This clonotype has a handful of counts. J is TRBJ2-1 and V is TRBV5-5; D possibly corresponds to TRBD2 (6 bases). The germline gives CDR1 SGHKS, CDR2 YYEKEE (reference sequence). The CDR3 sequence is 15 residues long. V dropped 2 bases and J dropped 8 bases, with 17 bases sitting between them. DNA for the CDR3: TGTGCCAGCAGCTTCTCACAGGAGGGTCGGCATGAGCAGTTCTTC. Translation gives CASSFSQEGRHEQFF.

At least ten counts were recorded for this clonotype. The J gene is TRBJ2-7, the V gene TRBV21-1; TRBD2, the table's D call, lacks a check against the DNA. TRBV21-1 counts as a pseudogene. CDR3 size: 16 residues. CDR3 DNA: TGTGCCAGCAGCAGCCCGCCGGGACTCCGATCGTACGAGCAGTACTTC. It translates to CASSSPPGLRSYEQYF.

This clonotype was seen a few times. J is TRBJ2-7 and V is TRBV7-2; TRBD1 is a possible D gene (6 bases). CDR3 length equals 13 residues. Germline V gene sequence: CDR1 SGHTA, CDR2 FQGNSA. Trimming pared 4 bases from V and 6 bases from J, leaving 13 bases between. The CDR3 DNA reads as TGTGCCAGCAGCTGGGATCAGGGGCTCGAGCAGTACTTC. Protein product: CASSWDQGLEQYF.

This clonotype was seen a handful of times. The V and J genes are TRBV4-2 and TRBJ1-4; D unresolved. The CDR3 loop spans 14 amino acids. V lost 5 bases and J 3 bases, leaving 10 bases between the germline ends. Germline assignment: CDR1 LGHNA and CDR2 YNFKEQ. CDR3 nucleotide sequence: TGTGCCAGCAGCAGCCGGGAGCCTAATGAAAAACTGTTTTTT. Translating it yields CASSSREPNEKLFF.

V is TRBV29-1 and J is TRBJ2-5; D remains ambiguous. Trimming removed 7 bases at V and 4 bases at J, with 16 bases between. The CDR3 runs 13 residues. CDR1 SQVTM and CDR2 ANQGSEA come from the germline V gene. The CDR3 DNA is TGCAGCGGCGGAACCCGCAGTCCAGAGACCCAGTACTTC. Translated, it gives CSGGTRSPETQYF.

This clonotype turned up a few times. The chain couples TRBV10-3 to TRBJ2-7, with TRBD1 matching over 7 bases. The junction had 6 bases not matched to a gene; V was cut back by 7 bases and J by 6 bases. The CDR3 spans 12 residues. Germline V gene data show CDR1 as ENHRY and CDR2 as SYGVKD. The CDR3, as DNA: TGTGCCATCATGGACCGGGACAGCGAGCAGTACTTC. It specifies CAIMDRDSEQYF.

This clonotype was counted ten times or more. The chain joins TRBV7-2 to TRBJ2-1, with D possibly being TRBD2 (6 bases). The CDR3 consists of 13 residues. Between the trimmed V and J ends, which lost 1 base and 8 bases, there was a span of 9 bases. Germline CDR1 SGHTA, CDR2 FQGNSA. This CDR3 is CASSLDGSHEQFF. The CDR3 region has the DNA TGTGCCAGCAGCTTAGACGGGAGCCATGAGCAGTTCTTC. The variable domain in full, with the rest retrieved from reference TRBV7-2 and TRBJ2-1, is GAGVSQSPSNKVTEKGKDVELRCDPISGHTALYWYRQSLGQGLEFLIYFQGNSAPDKSGLPSDRFSAERTGGSVSTLTIQRTQQEDSAVYLCASSLDGSHEQFFGPGTRLTVL.